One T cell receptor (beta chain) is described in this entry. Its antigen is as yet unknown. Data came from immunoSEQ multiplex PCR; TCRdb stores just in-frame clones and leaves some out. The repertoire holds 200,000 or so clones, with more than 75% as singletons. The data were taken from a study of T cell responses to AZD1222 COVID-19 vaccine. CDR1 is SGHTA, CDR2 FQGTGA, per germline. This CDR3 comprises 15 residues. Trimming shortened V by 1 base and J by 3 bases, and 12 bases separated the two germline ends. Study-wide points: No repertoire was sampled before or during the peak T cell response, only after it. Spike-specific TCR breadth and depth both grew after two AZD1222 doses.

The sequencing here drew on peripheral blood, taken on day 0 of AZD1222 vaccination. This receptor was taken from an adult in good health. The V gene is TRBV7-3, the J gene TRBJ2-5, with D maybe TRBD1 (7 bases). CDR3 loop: CASSLNGGTEETQYF. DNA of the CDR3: TGTGCCAGCAGCTTAAATGGAGGGACAGAAGAGACCCAGTACTTC.